This is a list of T cell receptor beta chains from one sample in a study of blood T cell repertoires in COVID-19. Clones were sequenced by immunoSEQ multiplex PCR, and TCRdb holds only the in-frame ones, with some missing. The sample includes 210,000 or so clones, roughly 86% of them seen just once. Sequences were obtained from peripheral blood. These receptors all come from a woman between 40 and 55 years old with acute or convalescent COVID-19. CDR3s include the opening cysteine and the closing phenylalanine or tryptophan. A D gene is named only where the DNA matches it firmly. A clone size is listed for some rows: how often the clone was seen (once, few, many), or a class if it is expanded.

d_call	clone_size	j_call	v_call	cdr3_nt	cdr3_aa
.	.	TRBJ2-5	TRBV25-1	TGTGCCAGCAGTGAAGGGGCAAGGCGTATGGAGACCCAGTACTTC	CASSEGARRMETQYF
TRBD2	.	TRBJ2-1	TRBV3-1/TRBV3-2	TGTGCCAGCAGCCAAGGGCTAGCGGGGGGAAATGAGCAGTTCTTC	CASSQGLAGGNEQFF
.	.	TRBJ2-3	TRBV25-1	TGTGCCAGCAGTGTACAGGGTGATACGCAGTATTTT	CASSVQGDTQYF
.	.	TRBJ1-2	TRBV12-2	TGTGCAAGTCGCCTGGGGCTTCCGGACTACACCTTC	CASRLGLPDYTF
TRBD1	.	TRBJ2-1	TRBV5-6	TGTGCCAGCAGCTTGGTGGGACAGGGACTCTACAATGAGCAGTTCTTC	CASSLVGQGLYNEQFF
.	.	TRBJ1-2	TRBV27	TGTGCCAGCAGTCTACAGCTTACTGGGGGCTACACCTTC	CASSLQLTGGYTF
.	once	TRBJ1-2	TRBV12-3/TRBV12-4	TGTGCCAGCAGCCTACAGCGGTCCTATGGCTACACCTTC	CASSLQRSYGYTF
.	once	TRBJ2-2	TRBV9	TGTGCCAGCAGCGCAAACTACCCGAACACCGGGGAGCTGTTTTTT	CASSANYPNTGELFF
TRBD1	once	TRBJ1-1	TRBV30	TGTGCCTGGAGTGTATCGGGAGGGGGCAACACTGAAGCTTTCTTT	CAWSVSGGGNTEAFF
TRBD2	.	TRBJ2-1	TRBV10-3	TGTGCCATCAGTGGACTAGCCGTCTACAATGAGCAGTTCTTC	CAISGLAVYNEQFF
.	.	TRBJ2-7	TRBV7-6	TGTGCCAGCAGCTTAGGGGGGGTAAGCTCCTACGAGCAGTACTTC	CASSLGGVSSYEQYF
.	.	TRBJ2-7	TRBV12-2	TGTGCAAGTCGCTTCCCGGGACTCTTAGGGGACGAGCAGTACTTC	CASRFPGLLGDEQYF
TRBD1	.	TRBJ1-1	TRBV30	TGTGCCTGGAGGGACAGGGGGCGCGGGAACACTGAAGCTTTCTTT	CAWRDRGRGNTEAFF
.	.	TRBJ1-5	TRBV7-2	TGTGCCAGCAGCCCAGGGATTAGCAATCGGCCCCAGCATTTT	CASSPGISNRPQHF
TRBD2	few	TRBJ2-7	TRBV16	TGTGCCAGCAGCCAACTTGGGACTAGCGTAGACTACGAGCAGTACTTC	CASSQLGTSVDYEQYF
.	.	TRBJ1-2	TRBV2	TGTGCCAGCAACCGGGAATCAGTTGCTGGCTACACCTTC	CASNRESVAGYTF
.	.	TRBJ1-1	TRBV12-3/TRBV12-4	TGTGCCAGCAGTTTTGTGACAAAAACTGAAGCTTTCTTT	CASSFVTKTEAFF
TRBD1	.	TRBJ2-2	TRBV4-1	TGCGCCAGCAGCCATCCACAGGGGGCGAGCACCGGGGAGCTGTTTTTT	CASSHPQGASTGELFF
TRBD1	.	TRBJ1-2	TRBV6-4	TGTGCCAGCAGCCGACAGGGGAACTATGGCTACACCTTC	CASSRQGNYGYTF
.	.	TRBJ1-6	TRBV4-3	TGCGCCAGCAGCCAATCTATTGCAGGGGATAATTCACCCCTCCACTTT	CASSQSIAGDNSPLHF
TRBD2	once	TRBJ2-7	TRBV5-4	TGTGCCAGCAGCTTGGGGACTAGCGGGAGGTGGGAGCAGTACTTC	CASSLGTSGRWEQYF
TRBD1	.	TRBJ1-5	TRBV7-8	TGTGCCAGCAGCTCTAGAGGACAGGGGGCATATCAGCCCCAGCATTTT	CASSSRGQGAYQPQHF
.	.	TRBJ1-2	TRBV3-1/TRBV3-2	TGTGCCAGCAGCCAAGGAGGAGCGGGCGGTAACTATGGCTACACCTTC	CASSQGGAGGNYGYTF
TRBD1	.	TRBJ1-4	TRBV15	TGTGCCACCAGCAGGATTGGGACAGATGAAAAACTGTTTTTT	CATSRIGTDEKLFF
.	.	TRBJ2-5	TRBV5-1	TGCGCCAGCAGTCTCCAGTCAGAGACCCAGTACTTC	CASSLQSETQYF
.	.	TRBJ2-4	TRBV29-1	TGCAGCGTTGCACTAGCTACAAACATTCAGTACTTC	CSVALATNIQYF
.	.	TRBJ2-2	TRBV18	TGTGCCAGCTCACCCGAGAAGCGACTAACTACCGGGGAGCTGTTTTTT	CASSPEKRLTTGELFF
TRBD2	.	TRBJ2-7	TRBV4-3	TGCGCCAGCAGCCAAGTACTAGCGGGAGGGCCCTACGAGCAGTACTTC	CASSQVLAGGPYEQYF
TRBD2	.	TRBJ2-3	TRBV6-2/TRBV6-3	TGTGCCAGCAGCCCAAGGACGGGGGGTGTGGCAGATACGCAGTATTTT	CASSPRTGGVADTQYF
.	.	TRBJ1-1	TRBV24-1	TGTGCCACTTCTGGGGGGTTGAGGGACACTGAAGCTTTCTTT	CATSGGLRDTEAFF
.	.	TRBJ1-6	TRBV2	TGTGCCAGCATGGAGGGAGCTTATAATTCACCCCTCCACTTT	CASMEGAYNSPLHF
TRBD2	once	TRBJ2-3	TRBV19	TGTGCCAGTAGTATCGGGAGGGATACGCAGTATTTT	CASSIGRDTQYF
TRBD2	.	TRBJ2-7	TRBV3-1/TRBV3-2	TGTGCCAGCAGCAGGACTAGCGGGGGCCTCTTGGGAGAGCAGTACTTC	CASSRTSGGLLGEQYF
TRBD1	.	TRBJ1-4	TRBV10-3	TGTGCCGGCCAGGGGGCAGTGGGTGAAAAACTGTTTTTT	CAGQGAVGEKLFF
.	.	TRBJ1-6	TRBV4-1	TGCGCCAGCAGCCCCCTCATACGGGGGGCAGGGTATAATTCACCCCTCCACTTT	CASSPLIRGAGYNSPLHF
TRBD2	.	TRBJ2-3	TRBV5-5	TGTGCCAGCAGCATAGGACTAGCGGGGACAGATACGCAGTATTTT	CASSIGLAGTDTQYF
TRBD1	.	TRBJ1-3	TRBV2	TGTGCCAGCAGGAGGGGGGACAGCCCTACTAACACCATATATTTT	CASRRGDSPTNTIYF
.	.	TRBJ2-3	TRBV4-3	TGCGCCAGCAGCCAAGATGCGAACGGGGGAGGCGGGGATACGCAGTATTTT	CASSQDANGGGGDTQYF
TRBD1	few	TRBJ1-2	TRBV20-1	TGCAGTGCTAGTGACAGGGTACGGTTGGATGGCTACACCTTC	CSASDRVRLDGYTF
.	.	TRBJ2-7	TRBV6-1	TGTGCCAGCAGTGAAGTGGTACCGGACGAGCAGTACTTC	CASSEVVPDEQYF
.	.	TRBJ2-2	TRBV11-2	TGTGCCAGCAGCCCTGTACCGGGAACCGGGGAGCTGTTTTTT	CASSPVPGTGELFF